Included here is one TCR beta chain sequence, with context. In this sample, this clone turned up once. No cognate antigen has been identified for it. The input lacks base qualities; no much larger clone sits a single base away. Using the deep immunoSEQ assay, multiplex PCR amplified TCR CDR3 regions from genomic DNA. Extracted genomic DNA from each cell subset was spread evenly across all wells of several immunoSEQ 96-well plates, with each plate serving as a replicate. Each replicate PCR for sorted subsets received approximately 200 ng genomic DNA, equal to some 32,000 T cell genomes. Purified libraries were measured with a Qubit 3.0 fluorometer, size-checked on a Bioanalyzer 2100, and measured again with the KAPA Library Quantification kit. A separate single-read 150-cycle Illumina NextSeq 550 flow cell was used to sequence each immunoSEQ 96-well plate. The authors' analysis ran thus. Because only junctional sequences without quality scores were contained in the immunoSEQ output, filtering matching that applied to full-length reads could not be performed. To assign V/J genes and CDR3, sequences were annotated using PyIR, a Python wrapper for IgBLAST v1.9, with IMGT germline references. Reads with weak V/J assignments (E-value above 1e-6), missing CDR3, stop codons, out-of-frame junctions, or ambiguous translated residues were removed. A V3J clonotype was defined by an identical inferred V gene, J gene, and CDR3 amino acid sequence. To compute the percentage overlap between repertoires, the number of shared unique clonotypes was divided by the size of the smaller repertoire. Repertoire richness was assessed with RTK rarefaction, the Chao1 estimator, and Recon v2.1 estimates of unobserved clonotypes. Generation probabilities for all TCRbeta clonotypes obtained by the gDNA method from a handful of donors were computed using OLGA. TCRdb mirrors the immuneACCESS table, restricted to in-frame sequences. Some clones are absent from its copies; in checked studies, under half trace to an unresolved V gene, and the reason for the others is unknown. From that table come the V and J calls and clone size; the DNA was used to work out D and trimming. Counted in this sample were over a million clones; roughly 70% of them appeared once. The leading ten clones occupy approximately 1.5% of the sample.

This sample was included in a study of shared clonotypes between healthy human individuals (dated by TCRdb to the early 2020s). The study in broad terms: Three men and a couple of women, aged 18 to 49 years, made up the cohort. Leukapheresis yielded between about 0.94 and 9.5 billion PBMCs per donor. To increase sequencing depth and limit assay-specific biases, TCR repertoire library preparation and sequencing were carried out by different laboratories using diverse techniques. Blood TCR repertoires of roughly five healthy adults were deeply sequenced to estimate repertoire size and the extent of clonotype sharing between individuals. For each donor, CD4 naive and CD4 memory were each given three plates, CD8 naive was given two plates, and CD8 memory was given one plate. On the study overall, not on this receptor specifically: Incomplete sequencing was indicated by rarefaction of sorted-subset datasets, despite the large sequencing depth. Based on pairwise subsampling, the degree of clonotype sharing among donors was expected to be affected by sequencing depth. Naive subsets generally had larger estimated clonotype richness than memory subsets. Compared with non-shared clonotypes, clonotypes shared by all four sorted-subset donors had higher generation probabilities. Sampling was limited to blood, and TCR repertoires in tissue likely differ from TCR repertoires in blood. Because the study included only a small number of donors, the genetic and exposure-history diversity represented was limited. Across a handful of donors, approximately 4.9% of naive CD4, approximately 3.6% of naive CD8, approximately 2.5% of memory CD4, and about 0.44% of memory CD8 clonotypes were shared.

The CDR3 holds 13 amino acids from the cysteine to the phenylalanine. Only CDR3 DNA remains: 39 bases, in frame from the first base. V and J lose 4 bases and 7 bases, and a span of 16 bases separates them. The germline V gene (reference sequence) gives CDR1 as GTSNPN and CDR2 as SVGIG. The donors were healthy, HIV-negative adults with no recently reported acute infections or vaccinations. Every donor was a Caucasian adult residing in Nashville, Tennessee, USA. CD4+ T cells were enriched by magnetic negative selection; naive cells were then positively selected on CD45RA, and the negative fraction formed the memory subset. Blood was obtained by leukapheresis, after which PBMCs were separated by Ficoll-Histopaque density gradient centrifugation and cryopreserved in liquid nitrogen vapor phase. Purity and quantity of every magnetically sorted T cell population were checked by analytical flow cytometry. Genomic DNA was isolated from every sorted fraction and measured by UV absorbance on a Nanodrop 2000c.

Material for sequencing was memory CD4+ T cells sorted from blood. The cell subset or site label, as the study defines it: CD45RA-negative fraction. The TCR sequence derives from a man aged 18 to 30 in good health. The chain uses TRBV30 and TRBJ1-2; TRBD1 is perhaps the D gene, given 5 matching bases. The bases read TGTGCCTGGACTGGGACCGCGCGGGGTGGCTACACCTTC. The resulting protein is CAWTGTARGGYTF.